This T cell receptor (beta chain) derives from a study of T cell responses to AZD1222 COVID-19 vaccine. Across the whole study: Pooling was applied to second doses at about 4 or about 12 weeks. Study results and caveats: Nearly half of spike-specific TCRs reportedly target unmutated variant regions. Spike-specific TCRs gained breadth and depth after people received two AZD1222 doses.

The CDR3 sequence is 12 residues long. The V end was cut by 3 bases, the J end by 5 bases, with 10 bases between. The germline gives CDR1 DFQATT, CDR2 SNEGSKA (reference sequence). Details on this clone: Its antigen is not known.

This table comes from immunoSEQ multiplex PCR, and its TCRdb copy is limited to in-frame clones, with some not included. The sample lists more than 85,000 clones, roughly nine tenths occurring once. This TCR was recovered from an adult in good health. The chain combines TRBV20-1 with TRBJ1-1; a weak D match, TRBD1 (5 bases). This material consisted of peripheral blood, taken on day 0 of AZD1222 vaccination. This chain's CDR3 is CSASGGSTEAFF. The CDR3 coding sequence is TGCAGTGCTAGTGGGGGGTCGACTGAAGCTTTCTTT.